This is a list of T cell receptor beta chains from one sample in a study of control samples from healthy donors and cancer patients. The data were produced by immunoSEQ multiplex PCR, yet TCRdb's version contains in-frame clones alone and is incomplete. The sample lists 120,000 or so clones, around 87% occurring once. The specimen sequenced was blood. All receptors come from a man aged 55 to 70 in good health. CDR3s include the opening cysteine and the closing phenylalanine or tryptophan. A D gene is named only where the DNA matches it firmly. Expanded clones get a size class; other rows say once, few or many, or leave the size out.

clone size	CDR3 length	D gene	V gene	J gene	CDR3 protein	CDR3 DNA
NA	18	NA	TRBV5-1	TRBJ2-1	CASSLGQMGRGSYNEQFF	TGCGCCAGCAGCTTGGGTCAAATGGGGCGGGGTTCGTACAATGAGCAGTTCTTC
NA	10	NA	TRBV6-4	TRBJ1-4	CASRDEKLFF	TGTGCCAGCAGAGATGAAAAACTGTTTTTT
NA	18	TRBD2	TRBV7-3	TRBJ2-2	CASSPPLAGGTNTGELFF	TGCGCCAGCAGCCCTCCACTCGCGGGGGGGACGAACACCGGGGAGCTGTTTTTT
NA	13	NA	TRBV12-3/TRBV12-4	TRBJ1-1	CASSGEPMAEAFF	TGTGCCAGCAGTGGGGAGCCCATGGCTGAAGCTTTCTTT
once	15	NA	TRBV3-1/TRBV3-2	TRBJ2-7	CASSQAGGFSYEQYF	TGTGCCAGCAGCCAAGCCGGGGGATTCTCCTACGAGCAGTACTTC
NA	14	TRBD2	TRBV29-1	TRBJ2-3	CSVKAGGLTDTQYF	TGCAGCGTTAAAGCGGGGGGGCTCACAGATACGCAGTATTTT
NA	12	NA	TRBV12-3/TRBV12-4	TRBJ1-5	CASSFVDQPQHF	TGTGCCAGCAGTTTTGTAGATCAGCCCCAGCATTTT
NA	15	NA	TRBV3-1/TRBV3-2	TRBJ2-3	CASSQGGLGTDTQYF	TGTGCCAGCAGCCAAGGGGGGCTGGGCACAGATACGCAGTATTTT
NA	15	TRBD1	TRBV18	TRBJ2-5	CASSHGTGGSETQYF	TGTGCCAGCTCCCACGGGACAGGGGGCAGTGAGACCCAGTACTTC
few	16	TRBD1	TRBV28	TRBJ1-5	CAIQTGGRRPNQPQHF	TGTGCCATTCAAACAGGGGGCAGGCGGCCGAATCAGCCCCAGCATTTT
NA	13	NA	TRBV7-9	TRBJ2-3	CASSLQSTDTQYF	TGTGCCAGCAGCTTACAGAGCACAGATACGCAGTATTTT
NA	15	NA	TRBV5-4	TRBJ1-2	CASRTGLRANYGYTF	TGTGCCAGCAGGACGGGACTGAGAGCTAACTATGGCTACACCTTC
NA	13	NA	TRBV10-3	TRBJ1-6	CAISEAYNSPLHF	TGTGCCATCAGCGAGGCCTATAATTCACCCCTCCACTTT
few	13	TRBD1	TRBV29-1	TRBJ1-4	CSVAGGGGEKLFF	TGCAGCGTTGCGGGAGGGGGCGGCGAAAAACTGTTTTTT
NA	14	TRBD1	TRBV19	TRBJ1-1	CASSTQGANTEAFF	TGTGCCAGTAGTACCCAGGGGGCGAACACTGAAGCTTTCTTT
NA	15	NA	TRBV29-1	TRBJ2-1	CSVGKTGIHYNEQFF	TGCAGCGTTGGTAAAACAGGAATCCACTACAATGAGCAGTTCTTC
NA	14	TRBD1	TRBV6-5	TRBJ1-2	CASTQGGIGYGYTF	TGTGCCAGCACCCAGGGGGGTATTGGCTATGGCTACACCTTC
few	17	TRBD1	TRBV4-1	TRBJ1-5	CASSQDGRGLSNQPQHF	TGCGCCAGCAGCCAAGATGGCAGGGGGCTTAGCAATCAGCCCCAGCATTTT